Each of the 27 T cell receptor beta chains below was sequenced from the same sample in a study of CD8+CD57+ T cells in acquired aplastic anemia. The study profiled TCR beta VDJ and CDR3 using genomic DNA as template. Using its own MiXCR run on the reads, TCRdb lists one record per CDR3 protein. The data show about 140,000 distinct CDR3 sequences, around two fifths seen once. The material sequenced was sorted CD4+, CD8+, or CD8+CD57+ T cells (not recorded which) from PBMCs. These receptors were collected from a human donor in good health, serving as a control.

As concerns this clonotype: A much larger clone lies a single base off, so this may be a read error. V is TRBV12-3 or TRBV12-4 and J is TRBJ2-2; D call uncertain. This CDR3 has 12 residues. V dropped 11 bases and J dropped 5 bases, with 12 bases sitting between them. CDR3 nucleotides: TGTGCCTCAATGGGGAAGACCGGGGAGCTGTTTTTT. Protein: CASMGKTGELFF.

This clonotype was observed a few times. A clone one base away is much larger, so this may be a read error. V is TRBV5-1 and J is TRBJ1-2; D remains ambiguous. The CDR3 extends over 14 amino acids. Germline CDR1 reads SGHRS; CDR2 reads YFSETQ. Trimming took off 4 bases at V and 0 bases at J, with 10 bases between the two ends. CDR3 sequence (DNA): TGCGCCAGCAGCCTTGCTCTTGCTAACTATGGCTACACCTTC. It yields the protein CASSLALANYGYTF.

This clonotype showed up many times. V is TRBV28 and J is TRBJ1-6; D is unclear. This CDR3 region has 14 residues. V was pared by 3 bases and J by 5 bases, with 8 bases between. Germline V gene lookup returns CDR1 MDHEN and CDR2 SYDVKM. Here the CDR3 reads CASSLSRNNSPLHF. In DNA form, the CDR3 reads TGTGCCAGCAGTTTGTCCAGAAATAATTCACCCCTCCACTTT.

Comments on this clonotype: A much larger clone lies one base from this, so it may be a read error. V usage is TRBV6-5 and J usage is TRBJ1-5, with D maybe TRBD1 (6 bases). Trimming took 8 bases from V and 1 from J, leaving 15 bases between them. Germline lookup yields CDR1 MNHEY and CDR2 SVGAGI. CDR3 length: 15 amino acids. For the CDR3, the DNA is TGTGCCAGCGGGTACCGGGACACCAGCAATCAGCCCCAGCATTTT. Its protein is CASGYRDTSNQPQHF.

As regards this clonotype: A much larger clone lies a single base off, so this may be a read error. The rearrangement links TRBV6-1 to TRBJ1-4, with 7 positions matching TRBD1. This CDR3 contains 14 residues. Germline lookup yields CDR1 MNHNS and CDR2 SASEGT. J gave up 8 bases and V 10 bases, and 13 bases lay outside the gene matches. CDR3 region: CANSQGVLEEKLFF. CDR3 sequence (DNA): TGTGCCAACTCGCAGGGGGTATTAGAAGAAAAACTGTTTTTT.

In its sample, this clonotype was seen many times. The J gene is TRBJ2-3, the V gene TRBV5-1; 7 positions agree with TRBD2. CDR3 length: 17 amino acids. The J segment lost 0 bases and the V segment lost 3 bases, leaving 10 bases of the junction unmatched. Germline V gene data show CDR1 as SGHRS and CDR2 as YFSETQ. The CDR3 DNA reads as TGCGCCAGCAGCTCCTTACAAAGCGGGATTAGCACAGATACGCAGTATTTT. Translation gives CASSSLQSGISTDTQYF. Looking up the rest from reference TRBV5-1 and TRBJ2-3 gives the full variable domain: KAGVTQTPRYLIKTRGQQVTLSCSPISGHRSVSWYQQTPGQGLQFLFEYFSETQRNKGNFPGRFSGRQFSNSRSEMNVSTLELGDSALYLCASSSLQSGISTDTQYFGPGTRLTVL.

This clonotype was recorded at least ten times. The V gene is TRBV6-1, the J gene TRBJ2-2, with 11 bases aligning to TRBD1. V was pared by 6 bases and J by 4 bases, with 1 base of the junction left unmatched. The CDR3 consists of 14 residues. Germline V gene sequence: CDR1 MNHNS, CDR2 SASEGT. CDR3 DNA: TGTGCCAGCAGGGGACAGGGGGTCACCGGGGAGCTGTTTTTT. This translates into CASRGQGVTGELFF.

The chain employs TRBV6-1 and TRBJ1-6; TRBD1 matches at 7 bases. Germline-derived CDR1 and CDR2 are MNHNS and SASEGT. The CDR3 is 13 amino acids. Trimming at V came to 11 bases and at J to 13 bases, leaving 14 bases not matched to a gene. The CDR3 loop is CAGGDSSVFPLHF. The CDR3 DNA is TGTGCCGGGGGGGACAGCTCAGTGTTCCCCCTCCACTTT.

The rearrangement links TRBV3-1 to TRBJ2-7; 7 positions agree with TRBD1. V lost 2 bases, J lost 4 bases, and 8 bases stayed unmatched. The V gene's germline CDR1 is LGHDT and CDR2 YNNKEL (reference sequence). The CDR3 is 15 residues long. CDR3 protein: CASSQMKGAPYEQYF. The CDR3 coding sequence is TGTGCCAGCAGCCAAATGAAGGGGGCTCCTTACGAGCAGTACTTC.

In its sample, this clonotype was seen once. This rearrangement joins TRBV15 to TRBJ2-3; D may be TRBD1 (5 bases). This CDR3 is 14 amino acids long. Trimming stripped 2 bases from V and 3 bases from J, with 9 bases between. CDR1 and CDR2 (germline): LNHNV, YYDKDF (reference sequence). The CDR3 loop is CATSRLPGTDTQYF. CDR3 sequence (DNA): TGTGCCACCAGCAGATTACCAGGGACAGATACGCAGTATTTT.

V and J are TRBV28 and TRBJ1-1, with D unclear. The CDR3 sequence is 13 residues long. CDR1 MDHEN and CDR2 SYDVKM come from the germline V gene. V lost 4 bases, J lost 4 bases, and 10 bases lay in between. CDR3 region: CASSSGRSTEAFF. CDR3 nucleotides: TGTGCCAGCAGTTCAGGACGGAGCACTGAAGCTTTCTTT.

This clonotype was detected once. A junction end diverges from the germline sequence, so it may reflect a read error. V gene TRBV4-2 combines with J gene TRBJ2-7; no clear D. The CDR3 totals 12 residues. CDR1 and CDR2 from the germline V gene are LGHNA and YNFKEQ. CDR3 amino acids: CASSSQSGTGSF. The DNA of the CDR3 is TGTGCCAGCAGTTCTCAATCCGGAACCGGCTCCTTC.

This chain connects TRBV19 to TRBJ2-7, with 9 bases identical to TRBD1. The V gene's germline CDR1 is LNHDA and CDR2 SQIVND (reference sequence). Trimming cost V 8 bases and J 7 bases; bases outside gene matches: 15. CDR3 length: 15 residues. CDR3 coding DNA: TGTGCCAGTGCAAATACTCCGGGACAGGGCTGGGAGCAGTACTTC. It codes for CASANTPGQGWEQYF.

This clonotype has at least ten counts. The gene calls are TRBV18 and TRBJ1-4; D gene unclear. CDR1 is KGHSH, CDR2 LQKENI, per germline. The V gene lost 3 bases and the J gene lost 4 bases, with 0 bases spanning the gap. The length of the CDR3 is 11 residues. The CDR3 DNA sequence: TGTGCCAGCTCACCTAATGAAAAACTGTTTTTT. Its protein is CASSPNEKLFF.

This clonotype occurred many times. One junction end disagrees with the germline gene, perhaps due to a read error. The CDR3, as DNA: TGCGCCAGCAGGGGCGGACAAGAGACCCAGTACTTC. It translates to CASRGGQETQYF. V and J are TRBV9 and TRBJ2-5, with D tentatively TRBD1 (6 bases). The CDR3 extends over 12 amino acids. The germline V gene has CDR1 SGDLS and CDR2 YYNGEE.

The chain links TRBV6-2 or TRBV6-3 to TRBJ2-7, with TRBD2 matching over 9 bases. The germline V gene has CDR1 MNHEY and CDR2 SVGEGT. This CDR3 is 18 amino acids long. The trim removed 3 bases at V and 3 bases at J, leaving 15 bases unmatched. DNA of the CDR3: TGTGCCAGCAGTTATTCCTATCACCCTAGCGGGGCCCTCTACGAGCAGTACTTC. It yields the protein CASSYSYHPSGALYEQYF.

Ten or more counts support this clonotype. The chain uses TRBV9 and TRBJ2-7; 9 bases are a match to TRBD1. The germline gives CDR1 SGDLS, CDR2 YYNGEE. The CDR3 runs to 16 residues. V shed 4 bases and J 2 bases; nucleotides not matched to a gene: 10. CDR3 region: CASSPTSGTGPYEQYF. CDR3 sequence (DNA): TGTGCCAGCAGCCCCACTTCCGGGACAGGGCCCTACGAGCAGTACTTC.

This clonotype was seen a single time. The chain is built from TRBV4-2 and TRBJ2-7, with D unclear. This CDR3 is 16 amino acids long. V was trimmed by 4 bases and J by 0 bases, leaving 16 bases between them. Germline CDR1 and CDR2: LGHNA and YNFKEQ. CDR3 nucleotide sequence: TGTGCCAGCAGCCCTCCAGACACTCCCTGCTCCTACGAGCAGTACTTC. It translates to CASSPPDTPCSYEQYF.

In this sample, this clonotype turned up many times. CDR3 nucleotide sequence: TGTGCCAGCAGCTTAGGCGGGGCGGGGACTTTCTTT. Translation: CASSLGGAGTFF. This rearrangement joins TRBV11-2 to TRBJ1-1, with D possibly being TRBD1 (5 bases). Per germline, CDR1 SGHAT and CDR2 FQNNGV. Trimming stripped 1 base from V and 12 bases from J, with 12 bases between. The CDR3 covers 12 residues.

The J gene is TRBJ2-1, the V gene TRBV25-1, with D hard to call. This CDR3 comprises 16 residues. Per germline, CDR1 MGHDK and CDR2 SYGVNS. Trimming cost V 6 bases and J 5 bases, with 20 bases left between them. CDR3 protein: CASSSFERAPDNEQFF. The CDR3 region has the DNA TGTGCCAGCAGCTCCTTCGAGCGAGCCCCGGACAATGAGCAGTTCTTC.

Remarks on this clonotype: One junction end does not reproduce the germline sequence, and a read error may be involved. The chain carries TRBV3-1 and TRBJ1-1; no clear D. Germline-derived CDR1 and CDR2 are LGHDT and YNNKEL (reference sequence). CDR3 length equals 13 residues. The CDR3, as DNA: TGCGCCAGCAGCCAATGGCCTCCAGTAGAAGCTTTCTTT. This encodes CASSQWPPVEAFF.

This clonotype was seen more than once but under ten times. A read error may account for a junction end that differs from germline. The chain uses TRBV10-2 and TRBJ2-3, with 15 bases matching TRBD2. From germline, CDR1 is WSHSY and CDR2 SAAADI. The CDR3 sequence is 16 residues long. The CDR3 loop is CAIMPGLAGGLDTQYF. The CDR3 DNA sequence: TGTGCCATCATGCCGGGACTAGCGGGGGGTTTAGATACGCAGTATTTT.

This clonotype was observed many times. J is TRBJ2-7 and V is TRBV20-1; the match to TRBD1 covers 8 bases. J lost 2 bases, V lost 5 bases, and 2 bases had no gene match. The CDR3 consists of 12 residues. In germline, CDR1 is DFQATT, CDR2 SNEGSKA (reference sequence). The CDR3 here is CSAGQGAYEQYF. The CDR3 DNA sequence: TGCAGTGCTGGACAGGGTGCCTACGAGCAGTACTTC.

The chain carries TRBV7-8 and TRBJ2-2; 8 bases map to TRBD2. With 5 bases clipped from V and 4 bases from J, the junction kept 9 bases outside the gene matches. This CDR3 comprises 16 residues. Germline CDR1 reads SGHVS; CDR2 reads FQNEAQ. CDR3 coding DNA: TGTGCCAGCAGCCCCGCTCGGGAGGGACGCACCGGGGAGCTGTTTTTT. Its protein product is CASSPAREGRTGELFF.

To note about this clonotype: One junction end disagrees with the germline gene, perhaps due to a read error. The chain couples TRBV2 to TRBJ1-2, with a possible D match to TRBD1 (6 bases). CDR1 and CDR2 (germline): SNHLY, FYNNEI. This CDR3 region has 14 residues. The CDR3 spells CANSEDNRVNGYTF. The CDR3 coding sequence is TGTGCCAACAGTGAAGATAACAGGGTCAATGGCTACACCTTC.

This rearrangement joins TRBV5-1 to TRBJ2-3; tentatively, D is TRBD1 (5 bases). The V end lost 0 bases, the J end lost 5 bases, and 10 bases lay between the germline ends. Per germline, CDR1 SGHRS and CDR2 YFSETQ. This CDR3 has 14 residues. The CDR3 here is CASSLGSGQDTQYF. Written as DNA, the CDR3 is TGCGCCAGCAGCTTGGGGTCAGGGCAAGATACGCAGTATTTT.

This chain connects TRBV6-2 or TRBV6-3 to TRBJ2-7; maybe TRBD2 (6 bases). Looked up from germline, CDR1 is MNHEY and CDR2 is SVGEGT. The V gene lost 4 bases and the J gene lost 2 bases, with 15 bases spanning the gap. The CDR3 spans 15 residues. The CDR3 nucleotides read TGTGCCAGCAGTTGGCCTTTTGGCGGGACCTACGAGCAGTACTTC. Protein product: CASSWPFGGTYEQYF.